The 30 T cell receptor beta chains below all came from one sample that was sequenced in a study of T cell responses to AZD1222 COVID-19 vaccine. Clones were read by immunoSEQ multiplex PCR, and TCRdb kept only the in-frame ones, dropping some. This table has around 140,000 clones, around nine tenths appearing once. The input for sequencing was peripheral blood, taken 28 days after the second AZD1222 dose. The source of these receptors is an adult who received the AZD1222 COVID-19 vaccine.

The rearrangement joins TRBV5-1 to TRBJ2-1; D not certain. With 2 bases removed from V and 2 bases from J, the gap between germline ends came to 8 bases. CDR1 is SGHRS, CDR2 YFSETQ, per germline. This CDR3 is 14 amino acids long. In DNA, the CDR3 is TGCGCCAGCAGCTTACTCTCGCCCTACAATGAGCAGTTCTTC. This sequence encodes CASSLLSPYNEQFF.

This chain links TRBV6-2 or TRBV6-3 with TRBJ2-5; D is unresolved. Germline loops: CDR1 MNHEY, CDR2 SVGEGT. This CDR3 spans 13 amino acids. The ends were cut back, 5 bases at V and 4 bases at J, with 11 bases in the middle. CDR3 DNA: TGTGCCAGCAGTGACCACACTGGAGAGACCCAGTACTTC. Its translation: CASSDHTGETQYF.

The table lists this clone with a count of one. The V and J genes are TRBV19 and TRBJ1-2; D perhaps matches TRBD1 (5 bases). The germline V gene has CDR1 LNHDA and CDR2 SQIVND (reference sequence). The CDR3 spans 14 residues. V lost 5 bases and J lost 4, with 14 bases in between. The CDR3 here is CASSQTGTSYGYTF. CDR3 nucleotides: TGTGCCAGTAGTCAAACCGGGACCTCCTATGGCTACACCTTC.

The chain's CDR3 is CASSLSSGGVSYEQYF. DNA of the CDR3: TGCGCCAGCAGCTTAAGTAGCGGGGGGGTCTCCTACGAGCAGTACTTC. This chain connects TRBV5-1 to TRBJ2-7, with 11 bases that match TRBD2. CDR3 length: 16 residues. Looked up from germline, CDR1 is SGHRS and CDR2 is YFSETQ. J lost 0 bases, V lost 2 bases, and 4 bases had no gene match.

The chain uses TRBV11-2 and TRBJ1-5; no clear D gene. The CDR3 loop spans 13 amino acids. Trimming removed 5 bases from V and 4 bases from J, with 9 bases in between. The V gene's germline CDR1 is SGHAT and CDR2 FQNNGV. This CDR3 is CASSPLGNQPQHF. Here the CDR3 DNA reads TGTGCCAGCAGCCCCTTGGGGAATCAGCCCCAGCATTTT.

The chain is built from TRBV11-3 and TRBJ2-1; perhaps TRBD2 as D (6 bases). This CDR3 comprises 16 residues. The V and J ends lost 1 base and 0 bases respectively, with 10 bases between them. Germline V CDR1 and CDR2: SGHNT, YENEEA. The CDR3 loop is CASSLGFGSSYNEQFF. The CDR3 nucleotides read TGTGCCAGCAGCTTAGGTTTCGGGAGCTCCTACAATGAGCAGTTCTTC.

The CDR3 DNA reads TGCGCCAGCAGCTTGGATATGTCCGGGAAGACACCCCTCCACTTT. It yields the protein CASSLDMSGKTPLHF. The chain joins TRBV5-1 to TRBJ1-6; D remains ambiguous. The length of the CDR3 is 15 residues. CDR1 and CDR2 from the germline V gene are SGHRS and YFSETQ. The V end was cut by 0 bases, the J end by 11 bases, with 15 bases between.

The rearrangement uses TRBV4-1 and TRBJ2-3, with TRBD2 matching over 15 bases. Germline V gene sequence: CDR1 MGHRA, CDR2 YSYEKL. J gave up 3 bases and V 2 bases, and 9 bases lay outside the gene matches. The CDR3 consists of 19 residues. The CDR3 sequence is CASSQTGLAGGWETDTQYF. DNA of the CDR3: TGCGCCAGCAGCCAAACGGGACTAGCGGGGGGCTGGGAGACAGATACGCAGTATTTT.

Of note for this clone: This same CDR3 is encoded by further DNA sequences in the sample. The gene calls are TRBV28 and TRBJ1-1, with no clear D. The CDR3 runs to 13 residues. The germline gives CDR1 MDHEN, CDR2 SYDVKM. The germline V and J ends were trimmed by 2 bases and 1 base, with 5 bases remaining between them. CDR3 loop: CASSLPSNTEAFF. The CDR3 DNA reads TGTGCCAGCAGTTTACCCTCGAACACTGAAGCTTTCTTT.

The V and J genes are TRBV18 and TRBJ1-1; perhaps TRBD1 as D (5 bases). The CDR3 sequence is 15 residues long. Germline CDR1 reads KGHSH; CDR2 reads LQKENI. The V and J ends lost 0 bases and 1 base respectively, with 9 bases between them. CDR3 loop: CASSPPLGPNTEAFF. The CDR3 nucleotides read TGTGCCAGCTCACCACCATTGGGGCCGAACACTGAAGCTTTCTTT. Using reference TRBV18 and TRBJ1-1 for the parts outside the CDR3, the full variable domain is NAGVMQNPRHLVRRRGQEARLRCSPMKGHSHVYWYRQLPEEGLKFMVYLQKENIIDESGMPKERFSAEFPKEGPSILRIQQVVRGDSAAYFCASSPPLGPNTEAFFGQGTRLTVV.

This clone was picked up a small number of times. The chain combines TRBV18 with TRBJ1-1; possibly TRBD1 for D (5 bases). This CDR3 region has 15 residues. Trimming took 9 bases from V and 6 from J, leaving 23 bases between them. Germline assignment: CDR1 KGHSH and CDR2 LQKENI. The CDR3 reads CASGGGADGSAEAFF. CDR3 nucleotides: TGTGCCAGTGGGGGAGGGGCTGACGGGTCCGCTGAAGCTTTCTTT.

The chain has TRBV27 and TRBJ2-1; perhaps D is TRBD1 or TRBD2 (6 bases each). Trimming removed 9 bases at V and 4 bases at J, with 19 bases between. The CDR3 length is 15 residues. CDR1 and CDR2 from the germline V gene are MNHEY and SMNVEV (reference sequence). For the CDR3, the DNA is TGTGCCAGTCATAAGGGGGGAGGAATATACAATGAGCAGTTCTTC. As protein: CASHKGGGIYNEQFF.

This chain links TRBV7-2 with TRBJ1-1; D is uncertain. Germline CDR1 and CDR2: SGHTA and FQGNSA. The CDR3 loop spans 14 amino acids. Trimming pared 2 bases from V and 5 bases from J, leaving 12 bases between. Here the CDR3 DNA reads TGTGCCAGCAGCTTATCGGAGCCGGGGACTGAAGCTTTCTTT. Protein product: CASSLSEPGTEAFF.

The gene calls are TRBV18 and TRBJ1-1, with 9 bases lining up with TRBD1. Per germline, CDR1 KGHSH and CDR2 LQKENI. The CDR3 extends over 16 amino acids. V was clipped by 3 bases and J by 2 bases; unmatched bases: 7. CDR3 nucleotide sequence: TGTGCCAGCTCACCTCTGACAGGGGGAGGCAACACTGAAGCTTTCTTT. Encoded protein: CASSPLTGGGNTEAFF. Full variable domain (outside the CDR3, taken from reference TRBV18 and TRBJ1-1): NAGVMQNPRHLVRRRGQEARLRCSPMKGHSHVYWYRQLPEEGLKFMVYLQKENIIDESGMPKERFSAEFPKEGPSILRIQQVVRGDSAAYFCASSPLTGGGNTEAFFGQGTRLTVV.

The count of this clone is one. The rearrangement joins TRBV19 to TRBJ1-6; D is ambiguous. Germline loops: CDR1 LNHDA, CDR2 SQIVND (reference sequence). The V end was cut by 6 bases, the J end by 7 bases, with 28 bases between. The CDR3 is 19 residues long. CDR3 DNA: TGTGCCAGTAGCCTAGGAAAGGTGGCCTCGATCAAGACCAATTCACCCCTCCACTTT. Translated, it gives CASSLGKVASIKTNSPLHF.

The rearrangement joins TRBV24-1 to TRBJ2-2, with 10 bases lining up with TRBD1. The germline V gene encodes CDR1 KGHDR and CDR2 SFDVKD. The CDR3 length is 16 residues. V was pared by 2 bases and J by 3 bases, with 2 bases of the junction left unmatched. The CDR3 DNA sequence: TGTGCCACCAGTGATTGGGGGACAGGGGACACCGGGGAGCTGTTTTTT. Translation: CATSDWGTGDTGELFF.

The chain links TRBV6-5 to TRBJ2-7; D not certain. Germline-derived CDR1 and CDR2 are MNHEY and SVGAGI. This CDR3 has 13 amino acids. V was cut by 6 bases and J by 2 bases, with 11 bases left in between. CDR3 bases: TGTGCCAGCAGGCAAAATGGGCCCTACGAGCAGTACTTC. This translates into CASRQNGPYEQYF.

The chain employs TRBV2 and TRBJ1-1; D gene uncertain. Per the germline V gene, CDR1 is SNHLY and CDR2 is FYNNEI. This CDR3 has 16 residues. Trimming left V 6 bases short and J 5 bases short, with 22 bases between. The CDR3 region has the DNA TGTGCCAGCAGGGTAACCCTTATCCGTCGGGAGACTGAAGCTTTCTTT. Its translation is CASRVTLIRRETEAFF.

This rearrangement joins TRBV15 to TRBJ1-1, with D unclear. The CDR3 sequence is 15 residues long. Germline-derived CDR1 and CDR2 are LNHNV and YYDKDF (reference sequence). Trimming stripped 5 bases from V and 1 base from J, with 14 bases between. CDR3 loop: CATSPPGLSNTEAFF. CDR3 nucleotides: TGTGCCACCAGCCCCCCCGGGCTCTCGAACACTGAAGCTTTCTTT. Full variable domain (remainder filled in from reference TRBV15 and TRBJ1-1): DAMVIQNPRYQVTQFGKPVTLSCSQTLNHNVMYWYQQKSSQAPKLLFHYYDKDFNNEADTPDNFQSRRPNTSFCFLDIRSPGLGDTAMYLCATSPPGLSNTEAFFGQGTRLTVV.

Points on this clone: The sample holds other DNA sequences that translate to the same CDR3. The chain is built from TRBV27 and TRBJ2-2; D perhaps matches TRBD1 (5 bases). The germline V gene encodes CDR1 MNHEY and CDR2 SMNVEV (reference sequence). The CDR3 has 14 residues. Trimming removed 2 bases at V and 4 bases at J, with 8 bases between. CDR3 in amino acids: CASSLGAATGELFF. The CDR3 region has the DNA TGTGCCAGCAGTTTAGGGGCCGCCACCGGGGAGCTGTTTTTT.

The J gene is TRBJ1-2, the V gene TRBV28; 12 nucleotides line up with TRBD1. CDR1 MDHEN and CDR2 SYDVKM come from the germline V gene. V shed 4 bases, J shed 5 bases, and the junction held 8 bases outside the gene matches. The CDR3 sequence is 16 residues long. The CDR3 loop is CASSSPGQGALYGYTF. The CDR3, as DNA: TGTGCCAGCAGTTCTCCGGGACAGGGGGCGTTGTATGGCTACACCTTC.

The J gene is TRBJ1-2, the V gene TRBV12-3 or TRBV12-4; perhaps TRBD1 as D (5 bases). The CDR3 spans 13 residues. The V gene lost 5 bases and the J gene lost 11 bases, with 18 bases spanning the gap. CDR3 nucleotides: TGTGCCAGCAGTAGGGACGGCTCCTCGGAGTACACCTTC. It specifies CASSRDGSSEYTF.

This chain joins TRBV7-9 and TRBJ1-1; D is unresolved. CDR1 is SEHNR and CDR2 is FQNEAQ in the germline V gene (reference sequence). This CDR3 is built from 15 residues. Trimming cost V 5 bases and J 4 bases, with 17 bases left between them. CDR3 in DNA: TGTGCCAGCAGCACCGGGCTGCTGGTGAGCACTGAAGCTTTCTTT. Its protein product is CASSTGLLVSTEAFF.

V gene TRBV9 combines with J gene TRBJ2-7, with 9 nucleotides matching TRBD2. Trimming cost V 0 bases and J 1 base; bases outside gene matches: 8. The CDR3 covers 17 residues. The germline CDR1 and CDR2 sequences are SGDLS and YYNGEE. The CDR3 is CASSVEGLAGSSYEQYV. Written as DNA, the CDR3 is TGTGCCAGCAGCGTAGAAGGGCTAGCGGGGTCATCCTACGAGCAGTACGTC.

V and J are TRBV5-1 and TRBJ1-5; D is perhaps TRBD1 (5 bases). The CDR3 spans 16 residues. Germline loops: CDR1 SGHRS, CDR2 YFSETQ. V lost 3 bases, J lost 1 base, and 14 bases lay in between. This CDR3 reads CASSWPGGKSNQPQHF. The CDR3 DNA sequence: TGCGCCAGCAGCTGGCCGGGGGGAAAGAGCAATCAGCCCCAGCATTTT.

The rearrangement joins TRBV19 to TRBJ1-2; 7 positions agree with TRBD1. Germline V gene data show CDR1 as LNHDA and CDR2 as SQIVND (reference sequence). With V trimmed by 5 bases and J by 0 bases, 9 bases remained unmatched. This CDR3 is 16 amino acids long. This CDR3 is CASSLWRQGANYGYTF. DNA for the CDR3: TGTGCCAGTAGTCTATGGAGACAGGGAGCTAACTATGGCTACACCTTC.

In its sample, this clone ranks as large. The chain employs TRBV19 and TRBJ2-1; 9 positions agree with TRBD2. Germline lookup yields CDR1 LNHDA and CDR2 SQIVND (reference sequence). This CDR3 has 16 residues. V was clipped by 6 bases and J by 0 bases; unmatched bases: 6. In DNA form, the CDR3 reads TGTGCCAGTAGAAGTAGCGGGGGACACTCCTACAATGAGCAGTTCTTC. It is translated as CASRSSGGHSYNEQFF.

Only one count was recorded for this clone. The chain links TRBV6-5 to TRBJ1-2; maybe TRBD1 (6 bases). V lost 0 bases and J 4 bases, leaving 12 bases between the germline ends. Germline values: CDR1 MNHEY, CDR2 SVGAGI. The CDR3 is 15 amino acids. CDR3 amino acids: CASSYSTGGGYGYTF. For the CDR3, the DNA is TGTGCCAGCAGTTACTCGACAGGTGGGGGCTATGGCTACACCTTC.

The V call is TRBV5-1, the J call TRBJ2-3; D possibly matches TRBD1 or TRBD2 (5 bases each). This CDR3 is built from 14 residues. From germline, CDR1 is SGHRS and CDR2 YFSETQ. V shed 4 bases and J shed 1 base, with 10 bases lying between them. For the CDR3, the DNA is TGCGCCAGCAGCGTTGGGACGGGCACAGATACGCAGTATTTT. Amino acid sequence: CASSVGTGTDTQYF.

This chain joins TRBV18 and TRBJ1-2; 7 bases match TRBD1. The germline gives CDR1 KGHSH, CDR2 LQKENI. J was trimmed by 0 bases and V by 1 base; bases with no gene match: 2. The CDR3 extends over 15 amino acids. The DNA of the CDR3 is TGTGCCAGCTCACCACTAACAGGGGCTAACTATGGCTACACCTTC. Its translation is CASSPLTGANYGYTF.